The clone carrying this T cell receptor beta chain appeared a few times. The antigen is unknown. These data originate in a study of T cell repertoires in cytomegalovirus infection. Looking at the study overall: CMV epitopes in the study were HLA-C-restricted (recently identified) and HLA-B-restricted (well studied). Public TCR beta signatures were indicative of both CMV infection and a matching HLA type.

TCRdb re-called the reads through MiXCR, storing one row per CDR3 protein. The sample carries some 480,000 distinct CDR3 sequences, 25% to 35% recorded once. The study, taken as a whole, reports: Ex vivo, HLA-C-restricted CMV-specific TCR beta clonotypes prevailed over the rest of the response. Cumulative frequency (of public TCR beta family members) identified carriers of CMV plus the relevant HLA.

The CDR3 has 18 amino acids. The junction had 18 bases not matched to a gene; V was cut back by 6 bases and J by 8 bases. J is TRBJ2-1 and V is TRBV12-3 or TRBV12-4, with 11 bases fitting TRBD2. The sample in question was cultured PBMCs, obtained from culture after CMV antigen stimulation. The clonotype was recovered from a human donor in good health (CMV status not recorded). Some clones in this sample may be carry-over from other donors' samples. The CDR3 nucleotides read TGTGCCAGCAGCCCGCGTCACCCAATGCTAGCGGGAGGTGATGAGCAGTTCTTC. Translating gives CASSPRHPMLAGGDEQFF.